This TCR beta chain is drawn from a study of cytomegalovirus exposure and HLA in healthy donors. A multiplex PCR was run with 60 Vbeta primers and 13 Jbeta primers. TCRdb's copy holds only in-frame clones and misses some; the assay was immunoSEQ multiplex PCR. The table has about 240,000 clones, around 81% seen once. The sample holds a few counts of this clone. Its antigen remains unknown. Study-level points and caveats: It was reported that the classifier diagnosed cytomegalovirus status with high specificity and sensitivity in both the original and validation cohorts. Many donors shared some public TCRs, even though most TCR sequences were rare. TCR association rates varied by HLA locus in a later analysis, with DRB1 highest and HLA-C lowest.

J was trimmed by 1 base and V by 4 bases; bases with no gene match: 4. Germline lookup yields CDR1 SGHDT and CDR2 YYEEEE. This CDR3 is built from 14 residues. This clonotype was obtained from a woman aged 55 to 70 in good health and CMV-seropositive. This sequence joins TRBV5-6 and TRBJ1-1; 7 positions match TRBD1. Sequencing was done on a sample of PBMCs. CDR3 bases: TGTGCCAGCAGCAGGGGGACAGCGAACACTGAAGCTTTCTTT. It yields the protein CASSRGTANTEAFF.